These 22 T cell receptor beta chains originate from one sample sequenced in a study of human versus mouse CDR3 diversity and MHC coevolution. Only in-frame clones appear in the TCRdb table, and some are missing; sequencing was by immunoSEQ multiplex PCR. The sample holds 86,000 or so clones, roughly 95% seen once. The specimen sequenced was naive CD4+ T cells from blood. Described subset: CD45RO-negative CD62L-positive naive CD4 T cells. All receptors derive from a person between 25 and 75 years old in good health.

V and J are TRBV11-3 and TRBJ2-2; no reliable D call. In germline, CDR1 is SGHNT, CDR2 YENEEA. V lost 6 bases and J lost 4, with 6 bases in between. The CDR3 runs 12 residues. In nucleotides, the CDR3 is TGTGCCAGCAGAACTACCACCGGGGAGCTGTTTTTT. It specifies CASRTTTGELFF.

This clone appeared once. The chain uses TRBV9 and TRBJ2-5; 8 bases align to TRBD2. J gave up 11 bases and V 3 bases, and 12 bases lay outside the gene matches. Germline CDR1 SGDLS, CDR2 YYNGEE. The CDR3 contains 14 residues. The DNA for the CDR3 is TGTGCCAGCAGCGGGGCTAGGGCCGGGGGGGAGCAGTACTTC. Its translation is CASSGARAGGEQYF.

CDR3 nucleotides: TGTGCCAGCACCTTTAGGAGGAACACTGAAGCTTTCTTT. Its protein is CASTFRRNTEAFF. The rearrangement uses TRBV7-2 and TRBJ1-1; D not resolved. Trimming removed 7 bases from V and 1 base from J, with 10 bases in between. The CDR3 sequence is 13 residues long. In germline, CDR1 is SGHTA, CDR2 FQGNSA.

The genes are TRBV7-6 and TRBJ1-1, with TRBD1 matching over 9 bases. The length of the CDR3 is 15 residues. Germline V gene data show CDR1 as SGHVS and CDR2 as FNYEAQ. V lost 5 bases and J lost 1; bases outside the gene matches: 5. Here the CDR3 reads CASSPLGQGNTEAFF. As DNA, the CDR3 is TGTGCCAGCAGCCCCTTGGGACAGGGGAACACTGAAGCTTTCTTT. The full variable domain, completed using reference TRBV7-6 and TRBJ1-1, is GAGVSQSPRYKVTKRGQDVALRCDPISGHVSLYWYRQALGQGPEFLTYFNYEAQQDKSGLPNDRFSAERPEGSISTLTIQRTEQRDSAMYRCASSPLGQGNTEAFFGQGTRLTVV.

The rearrangement uses TRBV5-1 and TRBJ2-5; possibly TRBD2 for D (7 bases). Trimming left V 1 base short and J 5 bases short, with 18 bases between. Germline V CDR1 and CDR2: SGHRS, YFSETQ. This CDR3 is built from 16 residues. The CDR3 protein is CASSLFPGAGEETQYF. As DNA, the CDR3 is TGCGCCAGCAGCTTGTTCCCGGGGGCGGGGGAGGAGACCCAGTACTTC.

CDR3 sequence (DNA): TGCGCCAGCAGCGATGGTCGGACGGACTCCACTGAAGCTTTCTTT. It encodes CASSDGRTDSTEAFF. The chain links TRBV5-1 to TRBJ1-1; D is unclear. CDR1 is SGHRS, CDR2 YFSETQ, per germline. The CDR3 is made up of 15 amino acids. Trimming took off 4 bases at V and 4 bases at J, with 17 bases between the two ends. Full variable domain (missing parts from reference TRBV5-1 and TRBJ1-1): KAGVTQTPRYLIKTRGQQVTLSCSPISGHRSVSWYQQTPGQGLQFLFEYFSETQRNKGNFPGRFSGRQFSNSRSEMNVSTLELGDSALYLCASSDGRTDSTEAFFGQGTRLTVV.

The chain employs TRBV5-1 and TRBJ2-7, with D possibly being TRBD1 (5 bases). Germline V gene sequence: CDR1 SGHRS, CDR2 YFSETQ. The CDR3 length is 14 residues. V was trimmed by 5 bases and J by 0 bases, leaving 12 bases between them. The CDR3 DNA follows: TGCGCCAGCAGACAACTCCAGGGCTCCTACGAGCAGTACTTC. Residues: CASRQLQGSYEQYF.

The chain is built from TRBV7-8 and TRBJ2-5, with D maybe TRBD2 (6 bases). The germline CDR1 and CDR2 sequences are SGHVS and FQNEAQ. Trimming pared 4 bases from V and 11 bases from J, leaving 20 bases between. The CDR3 covers 14 residues. CDR3 in DNA: TGTGCCAGCAGCTCAAAAGCGGAGGGTCGGGAGCAGTACTTC. Translating gives CASSSKAEGREQYF.

This clone was recorded a few times. This chain joins TRBV18 and TRBJ2-3; perhaps TRBD1 as D (6 bases). This CDR3 comprises 15 residues. Germline V gene sequence: CDR1 KGHSH, CDR2 LQKENI. Trimming pared 3 bases from V and 3 bases from J, leaving 13 bases between. This CDR3 is CASSPDSTITDTQYF. The CDR3 coding sequence is TGTGCCAGCTCACCGGACAGTACTATTACAGATACGCAGTATTTT.

The V call is TRBV4-1, the J call TRBJ2-7; the D gene is possibly TRBD1 (6 bases). With 1 base removed from V and 3 bases from J, the gap between germline ends came to 10 bases. CDR3 size: 14 residues. The germline gives CDR1 MGHRA, CDR2 YSYEKL. This CDR3 is CASSQAGDLYEQYF. The CDR3 nucleotides are TGCGCCAGCAGCCAAGCAGGGGACCTCTACGAGCAGTACTTC.

The chain has TRBV20-1 and TRBJ2-5, with D unclear. CDR3 length: 11 amino acids. V was trimmed by 0 bases and J by 5 bases, leaving 4 bases between them. CDR1 is DFQATT, CDR2 SNEGSKA, per germline (reference sequence). This chain's CDR3 is CSARDEETQYF. For the CDR3, the DNA is TGCAGTGCTAGAGATGAGGAGACCCAGTACTTC.

J is TRBJ2-5 and V is TRBV6-5; 7 bases line up with TRBD1. This CDR3 has 14 residues. From germline, CDR1 is MNHEY and CDR2 SVGAGI. V dropped 6 bases and J dropped 4; count of bases not matched to a gene: 8. The CDR3 region is CASRRQGEVETQYF. DNA for the CDR3: TGTGCCAGCAGAAGACAGGGAGAAGTAGAGACCCAGTACTTC.

This clone has only a few counts. V usage is TRBV6-4 and J usage is TRBJ1-5, with D unresolved. This CDR3 comprises 15 residues. Germline CDR1 and CDR2: MRHNA and SNTAGT. The germline V and J ends were trimmed by 2 bases and 7 bases, with 15 bases remaining between them. The CDR3 region is CASSDGPPGKQPQHF. The CDR3 coding sequence is TGTGCCAGCAGTGACGGACCGCCCGGGAAACAGCCCCAGCATTTT.

The chain uses TRBV19 and TRBJ2-2, with TRBD1 as a possible D gene (5 bases). The ends were cut back, 4 bases at V and 1 base at J, with 16 bases in the middle. CDR1 and CDR2 from the germline V gene are LNHDA and SQIVND (reference sequence). CDR3 size: 17 residues. In DNA form, the CDR3 reads TGTGCCAGTAGTAACGTCCCCGACAGTCTGAACACCGGGGAGCTGTTTTTT. It codes for CASSNVPDSLNTGELFF.

The V and J genes are TRBV11-2 and TRBJ2-7; TRBD2 matches at 8 bases. V lost 0 bases and J lost 5; bases outside the gene matches: 15. The CDR3 consists of 18 residues. Germline assignment: CDR1 SGHAT and CDR2 FQNNGV. The CDR3 here is CASSLDLYRGGRFHEQYF. CDR3 sequence (DNA): TGTGCCAGCAGCTTAGATCTGTACCGGGGGGGCCGATTCCACGAGCAGTACTTC. The full variable domain, completed using reference TRBV11-2 and TRBJ2-7, is EAGVAQSPRYKIIEKRQSVAFWCNPISGHATLYWYQQILGQGPKLLIQFQNNGVVDDSQLPKDRFSAERLKGVDSTLKIQPAKLEDSAVYLCASSLDLYRGGRFHEQYFGPGTRLTVT.

In DNA form, the CDR3 reads TGCGCCAGCAGCTTGTTGGGGACTTATTCCTACAATGAGCAGTTCTTC. It translates to CASSLLGTYSYNEQFF. V and J are TRBV5-1 and TRBJ2-1, with D perhaps matching TRBD2 (6 bases). With 1 base removed from V and 1 base from J, the gap between germline ends came to 12 bases. The CDR3 is 16 residues long. The germline V gene has CDR1 SGHRS and CDR2 YFSETQ.

The rearrangement links TRBV19 to TRBJ1-5; TRBD1 agrees at 8 bases. The CDR3 is 14 amino acids. Germline V gene lookup returns CDR1 LNHDA and CDR2 SQIVND (reference sequence). J lost 4 bases, V lost 8 bases, and 7 bases had no gene match. The CDR3 DNA sequence: TGTGCCAGTTCCCAGGGGGCAGGAAATCAGCCCCAGCATTTT. Protein: CASSQGAGNQPQHF.

This chain joins TRBV7-2 and TRBJ2-5, with TRBD1 identical over 9 bases. J gave up 1 base and V 1 base, and 4 bases lay outside the gene matches. Germline lookup yields CDR1 SGHTA and CDR2 FQGNSA. The CDR3 has 16 amino acids. The DNA of the CDR3 is TGTGCCAGCAGCTTAGGGGGGACAGGGACCCAAGAGACCCAGTACTTC. Translating gives CASSLGGTGTQETQYF.

The rearrangement joins TRBV5-1 to TRBJ2-1; 13 bases line up with TRBD2. This CDR3 is built from 20 residues. Germline V gene data show CDR1 as SGHRS and CDR2 as YFSETQ. The ends lost 1 base at V and 3 bases at J; junction bases unmatched: 13. Written as DNA, the CDR3 is TGCGCCAGCAGCTTGTTCTCGGGACTAGCGGGGAAGGGGGTCTACAATGAGCAGTTCTTC. Translated: CASSLFSGLAGKGVYNEQFF.

This clone was seen once. The chain is built from TRBV5-1 and TRBJ1-2, with D maybe TRBD1 (6 bases). Germline values: CDR1 SGHRS, CDR2 YFSETQ. The V and J ends lost 0 bases and 7 bases respectively, with 10 bases between them. The CDR3 length is 13 residues. CDR3 amino acids: CASSLEQGPGYTF. CDR3 bases: TGCGCCAGCAGCTTGGAACAGGGCCCTGGCTACACCTTC.

The V call is TRBV6-6, the J call TRBJ2-7, with TRBD1 matching 8 bases. The CDR3 runs to 16 residues. The germline gives CDR1 MNHNY, CDR2 SVGAGI (reference sequence). J lost 1 base, V lost 2 bases, and 7 bases had no gene match. The CDR3 coding sequence is TGTGCCAGCAGTTACCCCACAGGGGGAAGATCCTACGAGCAGTACTTC. Amino acids: CASSYPTGGRSYEQYF.

This chain joins TRBV5-1 and TRBJ1-1; 7 bases line up with TRBD1. CDR1 SGHRS and CDR2 YFSETQ come from the germline V gene. The V and J ends lost 4 bases and 0 bases, in that order; junction bases with no gene match: 3. CDR3 length: 14 amino acids. CDR3 coding DNA: TGCGCCAGCAGCCCCGGGACAGTGAACACTGAAGCTTTCTTT. This codes for CASSPGTVNTEAFF.